This T cell receptor (beta chain) was captured by sequencing in a study of PD-1 blockade in classical Hodgkin lymphoma. Some clones are missing from TCRdb's copy, which holds only in-frame ones; the method was immunoSEQ multiplex PCR. The table includes around 20,000 clones, 75% to 90% detected once. This CDR3 has 15 amino acids. Looked up from germline, CDR1 is SGHVS and CDR2 is FQNEAQ. The ends lost 1 base at V and 4 bases at J; junction bases unmatched: 2. Each and every patient relapsed after autologous stem cell transplantation, and patients got differing brentuximab vedotin exposure. The specimen comprised peripheral blood mononuclear cells (PBMCs), sampled before the second cycle of nivolumab. The chain has TRBV7-8 and TRBJ1-2; 11 bases line up with TRBD1. The TCR was taken from a human donor with classical Hodgkin lymphoma. This chain's CDR3 is CASSLGGTGGYGYTF. The DNA for the CDR3 is TGTGCCAGCAGCTTAGGGGGGACAGGGGGCTATGGCTACACCTTC.